The 4 T cell receptor beta chains below were found in one sample sequenced in a study of T cell clones after liver transplantation. TCRdb's copy holds only in-frame clones and misses some; the assay was immunoSEQ multiplex PCR. The table shows 50,000 to 60,000 clones, with 70% occurring only once. The input for sequencing was CD4+ T cells from blood, taken at the roughly 15-month timepoint. Receptors were obtained from a human patient who received a liver transplant. The T cells may partly be graft donor cells.

The chain has TRBV2 and TRBJ2-7, with 8 bases that match TRBD1. The CDR3 totals 15 residues. Unmatched junction bases numbered 7, after V lost 5 bases and J lost 1 base. Germline V gives CDR1 SNHLY, CDR2 FYNNEI. This CDR3 reads CASSRTGSGSYEQYF. The CDR3 DNA follows: TGTGCCAGCAGTCGGACAGGGTCCGGTTCCTACGAGCAGTACTTC. Using reference TRBV2 and TRBJ2-7 for the parts outside the CDR3, the full variable domain is EPEVTQTPSHQVTQMGQEVILRCVPISNHLYFYWYRQILGQKVEFLVSFYNNEISEKSEIFDDQFSVERPDGSNFTLKIRSTKLEDSAMYFCASSRTGSGSYEQYFGPGTRLTVT.

This chain links TRBV28 with TRBJ1-1; 7 bases align to TRBD1. CDR1 MDHEN and CDR2 SYDVKM come from the germline V gene. This CDR3 is built from 13 residues. The V segment lost 8 bases and the J segment 5 bases; nucleotides outside the gene matches: 8. The CDR3 DNA sequence: TGTGCCAGCCGGGAACAGGGGAAGACTGAAGCTTTCTTT. It translates to CASREQGKTEAFF.

This chain links TRBV6-4 with TRBJ1-1, with D hard to call. The CDR3 is 14 residues long. V was pared by 5 bases and J by 2 bases, with 12 bases between. Germline loops: CDR1 MRHNA, CDR2 SNTAGT. In DNA, the CDR3 is TGTGCCAGCAGTAAGGGTCAGGATAACACTGAAGCTTTCTTT. It codes for CASSKGQDNTEAFF.

In this sample, this clone turned up a few times. The J gene is TRBJ2-3, the V gene TRBV12-5, with D perhaps matching TRBD1 (6 bases). The ends were cut back, 6 bases at V and 6 bases at J, with 16 bases in the middle. The germline V gene encodes CDR1 LGHNT and CDR2 FRNRAP. The CDR3 runs to 14 residues. The CDR3 loop reads CASGPPGHADTQYF. CDR3 nucleotides: TGTGCTAGTGGCCCCCCGGGACACGCCGATACGCAGTATTTT.